This T cell receptor beta chain is drawn from a study of PD-1 blockade in classical Hodgkin lymphoma (dated by TCRdb to about 2020). Context from the whole study: Nivolumab dosing was 3 mg/kg intravenously every 2 weeks, continuing until either disease progression or unacceptable toxicity. The study used TCR beta sequencing and CyTOF to define a peripheral blood immune signature of response to PD-1 blockade in classical Hodgkin lymphoma. Broader findings and caveats from the paper: Lower diversity was seen in patients whose nivolumab began less than 1 year after ASCT, and these patients were left out of later analyses so that immune reconstitution would not confound the results. Trial patients achieving complete response had baseline diversity similar to newly diagnosed patients, whereas partial responders and progressors had significantly lower diversity. The study was limited to a single clinical trial cohort, and causes of repertoire differences, possibly disease activity or prior therapy, remained undefined. Baseline TCR diversity was reported to be lower in newly diagnosed patients than in healthy donors, and even lower in relapsed/refractory patients. CD4+ but not CD8+ TCR diversity rose significantly by C4D1 (p=0.0027 vs p=0.16), most apparent in complete responders (p=0.02).

The time point label of this sample denotes: cycle 4 day 1 (C4D1), after less than 7 weeks of nivolumab. Every trial patient had relapsed after autologous stem cell transplantation, and cohorts A, B and C differed in prior brentuximab vedotin exposure. A Miltenyi CD4+ T cell isolation kit was used for magnetic negative selection to purify CD4+ T cells from thawed PBMCs. The trial cohort comprised 60 or so patients with relapsed/refractory classical Hodgkin lymphoma whose best overall responses were complete response, partial response or progressive disease. Single-agent nivolumab was administered to trial patients in the multi-cohort phase II CheckMate 205 trial. An independent review committee assessed best overall response by applying the 2007 International Working Group response criteria. Trial PBMCs were collected just before the start of nivolumab (C1D1) and during therapy at cycle 2 day 1 and cycle 4 day 1. After peripheral blood was drawn into 8 mL Vacutainer Cell Preparation Tubes, PBMCs were isolated by centrifugation and then cryopreserved. Purified CD4+ and CD8+ fractions were prepared only for cases in which an additional PBMC sample was available. On LS columns in a quadroMACS separator, the magnetically labelled cells were depleted, and the flow-through was collected as the purified fraction.

Genomic DNA was isolated using the Qiagen DNeasy kit from unsorted PBMCs as well as from negatively selected CD4+ and CD8+ fractions. TCR beta CDR3 regions were amplified by immunoSEQ multiplex PCR using primers annealing to V and J segments. Amplification bias was minimized using a synthetic immune receptor repertoire, and residual bias was removed computationally after sequencing. The authors' pipeline ran thus. Custom Python scripts were used to quantify repertoire diversity as the Shannon entropy index. Unsorted, CD4+ and CD8+ repertoires were analyzed separately, except in combined analyses where CD4+ and CD8+ sequences were merged in silico. Clonal expansion was defined as a frequency increase of at least 2-fold after treatment compared with C1D1, and clones undetected at baseline were assigned a pseudocount of 0.5. Clones with 0 or 1 copy at C1D1 were classified as singleton clones, and clones with 2 or more copies were classified as non-singleton clones. Clones expanded in unsorted samples were labelled as CD4+, CD8+ or unknown by matching protein sequences in sorted samples from the same patient. Diversity changes from C1D1 to C4D1 were tested in paired samples using Wilcoxon tests. TCRdb holds this immuneACCESS table with in-frame rearrangements only. Some clones are missing; in checked studies, unresolved V genes explain under half, and the rest has no known cause. V, J and clone size are taken as reported in that table, and D and trimming were inferred from the DNA itself. The sample yields tens of thousands of clones; around 87% were counted once. The ten largest clones capture 0.4% to 0.45% of the sample.

For this clone: This receptor's antigen is unknown. Base qualities are not provided; no much larger clone lies one nucleotide away.

V is cut by 2 bases and J by 4 bases, and the space between the germline ends is 18 bases. The CDR3 covers 16 residues, taking in both the cysteine and the phenylalanine. Only the CDR3 DNA stays, 48 bases, in frame from base 1. The germline V gene gives CDR1 as SGHRS and CDR2 as YFSETQ. The input for sequencing was CD4+ T cells from blood, taken before the fourth cycle of nivolumab. The rearranged chain carries TRBV5-1 and TRBJ1-2, with a tentative D gene TRBD1 over 5 matching bases. The receptor was isolated from a human donor with classical Hodgkin lymphoma. The DNA sequence follows: TGCGCCAGCAGCTTCGGGACTTCCCTTCTTTTCTATGGCTACACCTTC. Its translation is CASSFGTSLLFYGYTF.